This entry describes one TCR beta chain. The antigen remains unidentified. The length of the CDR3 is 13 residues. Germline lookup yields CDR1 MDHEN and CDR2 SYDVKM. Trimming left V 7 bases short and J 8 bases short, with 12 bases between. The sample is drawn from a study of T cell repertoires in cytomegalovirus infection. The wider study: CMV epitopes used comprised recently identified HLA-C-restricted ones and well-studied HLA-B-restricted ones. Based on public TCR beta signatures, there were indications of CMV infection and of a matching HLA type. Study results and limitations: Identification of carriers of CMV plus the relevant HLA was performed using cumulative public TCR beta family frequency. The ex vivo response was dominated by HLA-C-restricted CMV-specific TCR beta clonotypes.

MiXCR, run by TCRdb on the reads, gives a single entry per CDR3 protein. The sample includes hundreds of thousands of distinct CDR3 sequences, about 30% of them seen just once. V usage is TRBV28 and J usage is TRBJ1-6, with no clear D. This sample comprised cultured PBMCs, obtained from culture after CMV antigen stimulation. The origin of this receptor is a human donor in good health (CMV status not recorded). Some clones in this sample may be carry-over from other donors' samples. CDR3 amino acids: CASTEVRDSPLHF. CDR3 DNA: TGTGCCAGCACGGAGGTCCGGGATTCACCCCTCCACTTT. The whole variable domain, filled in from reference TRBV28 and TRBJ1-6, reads DVKVTQSSRYLVKRTGEKVFLECVQDMDHENMFWYRQDPGLGLRLIYFSYDVKMKEKGDIPEGYSVSREKKERFSLILESASTNQTSMYLCASTEVRDSPLHFGNGTRLTVT.